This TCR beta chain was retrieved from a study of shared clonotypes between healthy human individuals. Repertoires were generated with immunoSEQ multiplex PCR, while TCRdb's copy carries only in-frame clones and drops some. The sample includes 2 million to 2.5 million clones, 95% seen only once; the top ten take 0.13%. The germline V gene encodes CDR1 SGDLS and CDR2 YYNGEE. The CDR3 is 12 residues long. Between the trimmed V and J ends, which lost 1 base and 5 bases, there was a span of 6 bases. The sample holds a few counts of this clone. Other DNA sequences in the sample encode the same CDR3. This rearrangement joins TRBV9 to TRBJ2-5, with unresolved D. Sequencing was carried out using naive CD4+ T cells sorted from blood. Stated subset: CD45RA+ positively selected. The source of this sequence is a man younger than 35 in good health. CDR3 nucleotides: TGTGCCAGCAGCGTATCCGGTGAGACCCAGTACTTC. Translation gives CASSVSGETQYF.